Presented here are 14 T cell receptor beta chains from one specimen sequenced in a study of T cells in Graves' hyperthyroidism and ophthalmopathy (dated by TCRdb to the late 2010s). To prepare the library, multiplex PCR was applied. The run used an Illumina HiSeq 2000. The TCR beta CDR3 regions were amplified from the RNA transcripts. A first-round RT-PCR of the TCR CDR3 used the HTBI primer set with the Qiagen OneStep RT-PCR kit. TCRdb reworked the public reads: Q25 trimming with fastp, MiXCR clone assembly, productive beta chains retained. Each entry is one CDR3 protein sequence, shown with its most common DNA and genes. This sample has 220,000 or so distinct CDR3 sequences in its table, and over 15% of those were observed once. The ten top clones hold about 29% of the sample. Sequencing was performed on blood. These receptors came from a woman between 18 and 29 years old with Graves' ophthalmopathy.

This clonotype was observed at least ten times. This chain connects TRBV6-1 to TRBJ2-6, with D perhaps matching TRBD1 (6 bases). The CDR3 length is 15 residues. CDR1 is MNHNS and CDR2 is SASEGT in the germline V gene. Trimming pared 7 bases from V and 3 bases from J, leaving 13 bases between. The CDR3 sequence is CASTFVTGGANVLTF. CDR3 DNA: TGTGCCAGCACCTTTGTGACAGGTGGGGCCAACGTCCTGACTTTC.

The chain carries TRBV27 and TRBJ1-5; 8 positions agree with TRBD1. The germline V gene encodes CDR1 MNHEY and CDR2 SMNVEV (reference sequence). J lost 6 bases, V lost 6 bases, and 7 bases had no gene match. This CDR3 spans 14 amino acids. The CDR3: CASSRDRFRQPQHF. As DNA, the CDR3 is TGTGCCAGCAGCCGGGACAGGTTCCGTCAGCCCCAGCATTTT.

In its sample, this clonotype was seen many times. J is TRBJ2-7 and V is TRBV11-2, with D possibly called TRBD1 or TRBD2 (5 bases each). Germline-derived CDR1 and CDR2 are SGHAT and FQNNGV. The CDR3 loop spans 13 amino acids. Trimming left V 10 bases short and J 4 bases short, with 17 bases between. CDR3 residues: CATGAATGYEQYF. The CDR3 DNA reads as TGTGCCACCGGGGCAGCTACTGGGTACGAGCAGTACTTC.

This clonotype was observed many times. The rearrangement links TRBV12-3 or TRBV12-4 to TRBJ1-2; D is unclear. Trimming took 5 bases from V and 7 from J, leaving 14 bases between them. The CDR3 sequence is 13 residues long. CDR3 loop: CASSRRRQFGYTF. CDR3 bases: TGTGCCAGCAGTCGACGGAGGCAGTTTGGCTACACCTTC.

This chain's CDR3 is CARQGSGKYNEQFF. The CDR3 DNA sequence: TGTGCCCGCCAGGGTAGCGGGAAGTACAATGAGCAGTTCTTC. The chain is built from TRBV2 and TRBJ2-1; 8 bases line up with TRBD2. This CDR3 is built from 14 residues. CDR1 and CDR2 (germline): SNHLY, FYNNEI. With 11 bases clipped from V and 4 bases from J, the junction kept 10 bases outside the gene matches.

This clonotype was recorded at least ten times. V usage is TRBV18 and J usage is TRBJ2-7, with 7 bases aligning to TRBD1. This CDR3 region has 15 residues. Germline values: CDR1 KGHSH, CDR2 LQKENI. Trimming cost V 5 bases and J 5 bases; bases outside gene matches: 12. The chain's CDR3 is CASSSPVVGTDEQYF. The CDR3 nucleotides are TGTGCCAGCTCAAGTCCCGTAGTAGGGACAGACGAGCAGTACTTC.

This clonotype was seen at least ten times. The chain employs TRBV6-5 and TRBJ2-3; a weak D match, TRBD1 (6 bases). The CDR3 has 14 amino acids. Germline V lookup: CDR1 MNHEY, CDR2 SVGAGI. V was cut by 2 bases and J by 5 bases, with 11 bases left in between. CDR3 amino acids: CASSYRFRGDTQYF. The CDR3 DNA sequence: TGTGCCAGCAGTTACCGGTTCAGGGGAGATACGCAGTATTTT.

This clonotype was recorded many times. This chain joins TRBV4-2 and TRBJ2-1; 8 bases line up with TRBD2. The V segment lost 0 bases and the J segment 15 bases; nucleotides outside the gene matches: 22. This CDR3 has 18 amino acids. CDR1 and CDR2 from the germline V gene are LGHNA and YNFKEQ. The DNA for the CDR3 is TGTGCCAGCAGCCAAGATAGGGGGAGCGGGGGCGCCACTTATGAACTGTTCTTC. Residues: CASSQDRGSGGATYELFF.

This clonotype has at least ten counts. This chain uses TRBV12-3 or TRBV12-4 with TRBJ1-2; TRBD1 is a possible D gene (5 bases). The CDR3 runs 15 residues. Trimming stripped 7 bases from V and 0 bases from J, with 15 bases between. The CDR3 DNA sequence: TGTGCCAGCAACTCCTGGGGGGTCTCTAACTATGGCTACACCTTC. It yields the protein CASNSWGVSNYGYTF.

This clonotype was seen many times. The V gene is TRBV4-1, the J gene TRBJ2-7; the D call may be TRBD1 or TRBD2 (6 bases each). The V gene's germline CDR1 is MGHRA and CDR2 YSYEKL. The CDR3 is made up of 15 amino acids. Trimming left V 1 base short and J 5 bases short, with 15 bases between. The DNA of the CDR3 is TGCGCCAGCAGCCAAGTAGAAAAAGGGGGGAACGAGCAGTACTTC. This codes for CASSQVEKGGNEQYF.

This clonotype was detected ten times or more. V is TRBV28 and J is TRBJ2-7, with 7 bases lining up with TRBD2. This CDR3 is 15 amino acids long. Per the germline V gene, CDR1 is MDHEN and CDR2 is SYDVKM. V was pared by 4 bases and J by 2 bases, with 8 bases of the junction left unmatched. CDR3: CASSSRSGTPYEQYF. CDR3 nucleotide sequence: TGTGCCAGCAGTTCCCGAAGCGGGACCCCCTACGAGCAGTACTTC.

The chain employs TRBV6-6 and TRBJ2-1; D might be TRBD2 (5 bases). The CDR3 has 12 amino acids. V shed 2 bases and J shed 9 bases, with 8 bases lying between them. In germline, CDR1 is MNHNY, CDR2 SVGAGI (reference sequence). CDR3 coding DNA: TGTGCCAGCAGTTACCCGGCGGGTGAGCAGTTCTTC. It specifies CASSYPAGEQFF.

This clonotype occurred many times. The genes are TRBV6-1 and TRBJ2-5; D unresolved. Germline V gene sequence: CDR1 MNHNS, CDR2 SASEGT. The CDR3 contains 12 residues. V lost 4 bases, J lost 6 bases, and 9 bases lay in between. CDR3 amino acids: CASSGVGKTQYF. CDR3 in DNA: TGTGCCAGCAGTGGAGTAGGGAAGACCCAGTACTTC.

This clonotype was recorded many times. V and J are TRBV7-2 and TRBJ1-3; D not resolved. The CDR3 runs 15 residues. Trimming took off 2 bases at V and 1 base at J, with 9 bases between the two ends. Germline assignment: CDR1 SGHTA and CDR2 FQGNSA. Written as DNA, the CDR3 is TGTGCCAGCAGCTTACAGCCTCCTTCTGGAAACACCATATATTTT. Protein: CASSLQPPSGNTIYF.